Here is one TCR beta chain with its context. This entry comes from a study of blood T cell repertoires in COVID-19. Study at large: Material from acute and convalescent COVID-19 was sourced from the United States, Italy and Spain. From T cells, B-cell-depleted T cells, or PBMCs came the material, which was cDNA or gDNA.

V shed 1 base and J 8 bases; nucleotides not matched to a gene: 7. Per the germline V gene, CDR1 is SNHLY and CDR2 is FYNNEI. The CDR3 is 16 residues long. As handled by the study authors: Estimates of nucleated cell counts were drawn from the amplification of reference gene primers. Sequencing used immunoSEQ multiplex PCR; TCRdb keeps in-frame clones, though not all of them. From that table come the V and J calls and clone size; the DNA was used to work out D and trimming. The sample lists 150,000 to 200,000 clones, approximately 90% occurring once. The chain links TRBV2 to TRBJ2-1, with TRBD2 matching over 11 bases. The source material was peripheral blood. The receptor comes from a man aged 18 to 30 who had recovered from COVID-19. CDR3 loop: CASSEEVLAGDHEQFF. For the CDR3, the DNA is TGTGCCAGCAGTGAAGAGGTACTAGCGGGAGACCATGAGCAGTTCTTC.